A selection of T cell receptor beta chains follows, all from one sample in a study of T cell changes during pregnancy in multiple sclerosis. Generated by immunoSEQ multiplex PCR, the TCRdb table keeps only in-frame clones and is missing some. The data hold 60,000 to 65,000 clones, with 80% to 95% observed a single time. Sequenced material: peripheral blood, taken in the second trimester of pregnancy. The receptors were gathered from a female donor in good health, enrolled as a control in a pregnancy study. Each CDR3 is given with its conserved first and last residue. A D gene is named only where the DNA matches it firmly. The size field is filled for only some rows; it gives once, few, many or a size class.

D gene,J gene,clone size,V gene,CDR3 protein,CDR3 DNA
.,TRBJ2-1,.,TRBV6-5,CASSYSVSSEQFF,TGTGCCAGCAGTTACTCGGTTAGCTCTGAGCAGTTCTTC
.,TRBJ1-1,.,TRBV25-1,CASSESGAEAFF,TGTGCCAGCAGTGAATCGGGGGCTGAAGCTTTCTTT
.,TRBJ1-4,.,TRBV2,CASIRPFSEKLFF,TGTGCCAGCATCAGGCCGTTCAGCGAAAAACTGTTTTTT
.,TRBJ1-2,.,TRBV2,CASSDIDYGYTF,TGTGCCAGCAGTGACATTGACTATGGCTACACCTTC
.,TRBJ1-4,.,TRBV5-1,CASSPDRGATNEKLFF,TGCGCCAGCAGCCCGGACAGAGGAGCAACTAATGAAAAACTGTTTTTT
.,TRBJ2-3,.,TRBV27,CASSLAGATDTQYF,TGTGCCAGCAGTTTGGCGGGCGCCACAGATACGCAGTATTTT
TRBD2,TRBJ2-7,.,TRBV7-2,CASSRGLAGYEQYF,TGTGCCAGCAGCCGTGGTCTAGCGGGTTACGAGCAGTACTTC
TRBD1,TRBJ1-1,.,TRBV6-1,CAKRQGGMNTEAFF,TGTGCCAAAAGACAGGGGGGGATGAACACTGAAGCTTTCTTT
TRBD2,TRBJ2-7,few,TRBV28,CASLRAGAGYEQYF,TGTGCCAGCTTGAGAGCGGGAGCGGGGTACGAGCAGTACTTC
TRBD2,TRBJ2-7,once,TRBV6-5,CASGLAVDTTYEQYF,TGTGCCAGCGGACTAGCGGTGGACACCACCTACGAGCAGTACTTC
.,TRBJ1-3,.,TRBV19,CASTLDSLNSGNTIYF,TGTGCCAGTACCCTGGACAGCCTTAACTCTGGAAACACCATATATTTT
.,TRBJ1-2,.,TRBV19,CASSVAGLYGYTF,TGTGCCAGTAGTGTAGCGGGATTATATGGCTACACCTTC
TRBD2,TRBJ2-7,.,TRBV15,CATSRGGDPISDEQYF,TGTGCCACCAGCAGGGGGGGGGATCCTATATCAGACGAGCAGTACTTC
.,TRBJ2-7,.,TRBV10-3,CAHGEWDEQYF,TGTGCCCACGGGGAGTGGGACGAGCAGTACTTC
.,TRBJ2-2,.,TRBV6-5,CASSWGLMNTGELFF,TGTGCCAGCAGCTGGGGACTGATGAACACCGGGGAGCTGTTTTTT
.,TRBJ2-7,.,TRBV7-9,CASSLDGGPYEQYF,TGTGCCAGCAGCTTAGACGGGGGGCCCTACGAGCAGTACTTC
.,TRBJ2-7,.,TRBV6-5,CASSPRGYEQYF,TGTGCCAGCAGCCCCCGAGGGTATGAGCAGTACTTC
.,TRBJ2-2,.,TRBV11-2,CASTRTGTGELFF,TGTGCCAGCACCAGGACGGGAACCGGGGAGCTGTTTTTT
TRBD2,TRBJ2-1,.,TRBV30,CAWRFSGGSEQFF,TGTGCCTGGAGGTTTAGCGGGGGGTCGGAGCAGTTCTTC
.,TRBJ1-5,.,TRBV5-1,CASSPVAGPGQPQHF,TGCGCCAGCAGCCCGGTGGCGGGACCGGGACAGCCCCAGCATTTT
TRBD2,TRBJ2-3,.,TRBV9,CASSVGGWGLAATDTQYF,TGTGCCAGCAGCGTAGGCGGCTGGGGACTAGCGGCCACAGATACGCAGTATTTT
.,TRBJ1-4,.,TRBV15,CATSRDFTGEEKLFF,TGTGCCACCAGCAGAGATTTTACAGGCGAGGAAAAACTGTTTTTT
.,TRBJ2-3,.,TRBV2,CASRTGQSTDTQYF,TGTGCCAGCAGGACAGGACAAAGCACAGATACGCAGTATTTT
.,TRBJ1-1,.,TRBV5-4,CASSLGGRDTEAFF,TGTGCCAGCAGCTTGGGGGGCCGAGACACTGAAGCTTTCTTT
TRBD2,TRBJ2-1,.,TRBV27,CASRPPSGLAGGGSQFF,TGTGCCAGCAGGCCCCCCTCGGGACTAGCGGGGGGCGGATCGCAGTTCTTC
TRBD1,TRBJ1-2,.,TRBV15,CATTLDRSLGYGYTF,TGTGCCACCACTTTGGACAGGAGCCTTGGCTATGGCTACACCTTC
.,TRBJ2-1,once,TRBV11-1,CASSLAPTYPDNEQFF,TGTGCCAGCAGCTTAGCTCCTACTTATCCCGACAATGAGCAGTTCTTC
.,TRBJ2-3,.,TRBV28,CASSLNYPLPTDTQYF,TGTGCCAGCAGCCTTAATTACCCGCTACCCACAGATACGCAGTATTTT
TRBD1,TRBJ1-2,.,TRBV5-8,CASSEGQPLYGYTF,TGTGCCAGCAGCGAGGGACAGCCCTTATATGGCTACACCTTC
TRBD1,TRBJ1-6,.,TRBV6-5,CASSYSDRSYNSPLHF,TGTGCCAGCAGTTACTCGGACAGGTCCTATAATTCACCCCTCCACTTT
TRBD1,TRBJ2-7,.,TRBV19,CASSVGDRGSTEQYF,TGTGCCAGTAGTGTAGGGGACAGGGGATCAACCGAGCAGTACTTC
TRBD1,TRBJ2-1,.,TRBV6-1,CASSEARGREYEQFF,TGTGCCAGCAGTGAAGCGAGGGGGCGTGAGTATGAGCAGTTCTTC
.,TRBJ2-1,.,TRBV19,CASSMRDWRDNEQFF,TGTGCCAGTAGTATGCGAGACTGGAGAGACAATGAGCAGTTCTTC
TRBD1,TRBJ1-6,.,TRBV30,CAWSRRGLSYNSPLHF,TGTGCCTGGAGTAGGAGGGGGCTCTCCTATAATTCACCCCTCCACTTT
.,TRBJ1-5,.,TRBV5-8,CASSWGPNQPQHF,TGTGCCAGCAGCTGGGGGCCGAATCAGCCCCAGCATTTT
.,TRBJ2-7,.,TRBV29-1,CSVGGASSYEQYF,TGCAGCGTTGGCGGGGCTAGCTCCTACGAGCAGTACTTC
TRBD2,TRBJ2-3,.,TRBV13,CASHKAGLADTQYF,TGTGCCAGCCACAAAGCGGGGCTCGCAGATACGCAGTATTTT
TRBD2,TRBJ2-1,.,TRBV5-4,CASSPEGLAIPVQFNEQFF,TGTGCCAGCAGCCCTGAGGGACTAGCGATCCCGGTCCAGTTCAATGAGCAGTTCTTC
.,TRBJ1-1,.,TRBV20-1,CSAGGGTEAFF,TGCAGCGCGGGGGGGGGCACTGAAGCTTTCTTT
.,TRBJ2-5,.,TRBV9,CASSVDPFPGGLQETQYF,TGTGCCAGCAGCGTAGACCCCTTTCCCGGGGGGCTACAAGAGACCCAGTACTTC
.,TRBJ1-5,.,TRBV4-1,CASSQDLPQPQHF,TGCGCCAGCAGCCAAGATCTTCCCCAGCCCCAGCATTTT
TRBD2,TRBJ2-1,.,TRBV12-5,CASLHTSGGPEQFF,TGTGCTAGTCTCCATACTAGCGGGGGGCCCGAGCAGTTCTTC